This T cell receptor beta chain was profiled in a study of T cell repertoires in cytomegalovirus infection. For the study at large: A matching HLA type, together with CMV infection, was signaled by public TCR beta signatures.

TCRdb re-analysed the reads in MiXCR, keeping a single row per CDR3 protein. The table shows nearly 700,000 distinct CDR3 sequences, with roughly a third occurring only once. CDR1 and CDR2 (germline): SGHVS, FQNEAQ. This CDR3 contains 15 residues. Trimming took 2 bases from V and 7 from J, leaving 15 bases between them. General study findings and limits: Pooled public TCR beta family frequency picked out CMV carriers with the relevant HLA. Clonotypes of TCR beta that were HLA-C-restricted and CMV-specific dominated the ex vivo response.

This clonotype appeared many times. Its antigen is undetermined. This material consisted of cultured PBMCs, taken from culture after CMV antigen stimulation. The chain employs TRBV7-8 and TRBJ2-1; D not resolved. This TCR derives from a human donor in good health (CMV status not recorded). Some clones in this sample may be carry-over from other donors' samples. For the CDR3, the DNA is TGTGCCAGCAGCTTATGGGCGAAACGTTCTAATGAGCAGTTCTTC. Protein: CASSLWAKRSNEQFF.